The 31 T cell receptor beta chains presented below share a single source sample, sequenced in a study of T cell changes during pregnancy in multiple sclerosis. The table came from immunoSEQ multiplex PCR; TCRdb's copy has only in-frame clones and leaves some out. The sample includes more than 14,000 clones, approximately 86% of them seen just once. This specimen consisted of CD8+ T cells from peripheral blood mononuclear cells, obtained in the first trimester of pregnancy. The receptors here all came from a female donor with multiple sclerosis, enrolled in a pregnancy study.

The chain recombines TRBV27 with TRBJ2-7; 7 nucleotides match TRBD1. Per germline, CDR1 MNHEY and CDR2 SMNVEV (reference sequence). V dropped 7 bases and J dropped 6; count of bases not matched to a gene: 3. The CDR3 sequence is 11 residues long. The CDR3 nucleotides are TGTGCCAGCATGACAGGGAGCGAGCAGTACTTC. Protein product: CASMTGSEQYF.

In nucleotides, the CDR3 is TGTGCCAGCAGCCAAGGAGCGGGAGGTTACGAGCAGTACTTC. This encodes CASSQGAGGYEQYF. The gene calls are TRBV4-2 and TRBJ2-7; 9 bases match TRBD2. Germline CDR1 LGHNA, CDR2 YNFKEQ. This CDR3 is 14 amino acids long. Losses at the gene ends were 1 base for V and 4 bases for J; bases not matched to a gene: 2.

This chain joins TRBV13 and TRBJ1-4, with a weak D call TRBD1 (5 bases). The germline V gene encodes CDR1 PRHDT and CDR2 FYEKMQ (reference sequence). The V and J ends lost 2 bases and 8 bases respectively, with 12 bases between them. The CDR3 is made up of 14 amino acids. Here the CDR3 reads CASSLRQGREKLFF. The CDR3 DNA reads TGTGCCAGCAGCTTAAGGCAGGGCAGAGAAAAACTGTTTTTT.

This clone was recorded only once. The V call is TRBV7-2, the J call TRBJ2-3, with a tentative D call TRBD2 (9 bases). V was shortened by 7 bases and J by 7 bases, with 21 bases between the two germline ends. The CDR3 sequence is 15 residues long. From germline, CDR1 is SGHTA and CDR2 FQGNSA. The CDR3 loop is CASNQERGDRNTQYF. The CDR3 nucleotides are TGTGCCAGCAACCAGGAGCGGGGGGACAGGAATACGCAGTATTTT.

This chain uses TRBV19 with TRBJ2-7, with 8 bases that match TRBD1. Germline lookup yields CDR1 LNHDA and CDR2 SQIVND (reference sequence). Germline trimming cut 5 bases from V and 5 bases from J; bases unmatched to any gene: 14. This CDR3 comprises 16 residues. The CDR3 DNA sequence: TGTGCCAGTAGTTCTACTCCCGGGACAGGACAAGACGAGCAGTACTTC. As protein: CASSSTPGTGQDEQYF.

The chain combines TRBV29-1 with TRBJ2-2, with a possible D match to TRBD1 (5 bases). Trimming took off 2 bases at V and 1 base at J, with 5 bases between the two ends. Germline V gene lookup returns CDR1 SQVTM and CDR2 ANQGSEA. The CDR3 extends over 13 amino acids. The CDR3 coding sequence is TGCAGCGTTGAAACAGGGAACACCGGGGAGCTGTTTTTT. Its protein product is CSVETGNTGELFF.

The chain couples TRBV27 to TRBJ2-3; the D gene is possibly TRBD2 (6 bases). The CDR3 spans 15 residues. Germline V gene data show CDR1 as MNHEY and CDR2 as SMNVEV (reference sequence). Trimming took 7 bases from V and 0 from J, leaving 14 bases between them. CDR3 nucleotides: TGTGCCAGCAAACTCCTTAGCGGAAGCACAGATACGCAGTATTTT. Protein sequence: CASKLLSGSTDTQYF.

This rearrangement joins TRBV11-2 to TRBJ2-5; tentative D call: TRBD2 (5 bases). This CDR3 comprises 13 residues. V dropped 0 bases and J dropped 7 bases, with 9 bases sitting between them. Germline CDR1 SGHAT, CDR2 FQNNGV. CDR3 DNA sequence: TGTGCCAGCAGCTTAGAACTAGTTGGGACCCAGTACTTC. Translated, it gives CASSLELVGTQYF.

V gene TRBV4-2 combines with J gene TRBJ2-3, with D maybe TRBD1 (5 bases). The CDR3 sequence is 18 residues long. Trimming left V 1 base short and J 6 bases short, with 23 bases between. Germline CDR1 LGHNA, CDR2 YNFKEQ. DNA of the CDR3: TGTGCCAGCAGCCAAGGACCTAAACAGGTCCCTTTTAGGGATACGCAGTATTTT. Residues: CASSQGPKQVPFRDTQYF.

This clone has just a few counts. DNA for the CDR3: TGTGCCAGCAGCTCCGCCGGGACAGGGGGCTACAATGAGCAGTTCTTC. Translation gives CASSSAGTGGYNEQFF. The genes are TRBV7-6 and TRBJ2-1; 11 nucleotides agree with TRBD1. CDR3 length: 16 residues. J gave up 3 bases and V 4 bases, and 5 bases lay outside the gene matches. In germline, CDR1 is SGHVS, CDR2 FNYEAQ.

The chain links TRBV12-5 to TRBJ2-3; 8 nucleotides line up with TRBD2. Trimming at V came to 1 base and at J to 1 base, leaving 13 bases not matched to a gene. Per germline, CDR1 LGHNT and CDR2 FRNRAP. CDR3 length: 19 residues. The CDR3 loop reads CASGLGPLSGGTRTDTQYF. The DNA of the CDR3 is TGTGCTAGTGGTTTGGGCCCTCTCTCGGGGGGGACCCGCACAGATACGCAGTATTTT.

The chain employs TRBV30 and TRBJ2-7, with 9 positions matching TRBD2. Germline trimming cut 1 base from V and 2 bases from J; bases unmatched to any gene: 6. This CDR3 contains 15 residues. CDR1 is GTSNPN and CDR2 is SVGIG in the germline V gene (reference sequence). The CDR3 region is CAWSGSRLAAYEQYF. As DNA, the CDR3 is TGTGCCTGGAGTGGCTCCCGACTAGCGGCCTACGAGCAGTACTTC.

The rearrangement joins TRBV5-4 to TRBJ2-3; 9 bases align to TRBD2. The CDR3 is 14 residues long. Germline CDR1 reads SGHNT; CDR2 reads YYREEE (reference sequence). V lost 5 bases to trimming and J lost 4 bases; unmatched junction nucleotides: 5. CDR3: CASRRGGLPDTQYF. Here the CDR3 DNA reads TGTGCCAGCAGGCGGGGGGGCTTGCCAGATACGCAGTATTTT.

The chain is built from TRBV10-3 and TRBJ2-5; D perhaps matches TRBD1 (6 bases). There are 14 residues in the CDR3. The V gene lost 3 bases and the J gene lost 5 bases, with 13 bases spanning the gap. Germline values: CDR1 ENHRY, CDR2 SYGVKD. CDR3 in amino acids: CAISDSGAWETQYF. In nucleotides, the CDR3 is TGTGCCATCAGTGACTCAGGGGCTTGGGAGACCCAGTACTTC.

V usage is TRBV5-4 and J usage is TRBJ2-7, with 13 bases that match TRBD2. CDR1 and CDR2 from the germline V gene are SGHNT and YYREEE (reference sequence). This CDR3 region has 17 residues. The J segment lost 9 bases and the V segment lost 4 bases, leaving 16 bases of the junction unmatched. The CDR3 DNA reads as TGTGCCAGCAGCCCAGGACTAGCGGGGGCGAACTCTTTGGGGCAGTACTTC. Amino acid sequence: CASSPGLAGANSLGQYF.

The rearrangement links TRBV6-5 to TRBJ1-5, with unresolved D. Trimming took 6 bases from V and 0 from J, leaving 12 bases between them. The CDR3 extends over 15 amino acids. CDR1 and CDR2 (germline): MNHEY, SVGAGI. In DNA, the CDR3 is TGTGCCAGCAGACGGACTGCTTTTAGCAATCAGCCCCAGCATTTT. Its translation: CASRRTAFSNQPQHF.

The genes are TRBV6-5 and TRBJ2-2, with no clear D. V lost 2 bases and J lost 1, with 5 bases in between. The CDR3 is made up of 14 amino acids. Germline V gives CDR1 MNHEY, CDR2 SVGAGI. This CDR3 is CASSYSWNTGELFF. As DNA, the CDR3 is TGTGCCAGCAGTTACAGCTGGAACACCGGGGAGCTGTTTTTT.

The chain is built from TRBV7-9 and TRBJ1-1, with D uncertain. CDR3 size: 13 residues. Germline CDR1 is SEHNR and CDR2 is FQNEAQ (reference sequence). The V end was cut by 4 bases, the J end by 2 bases, with 8 bases between. CDR3 bases: TGTGCCAGCAGCTCTGGCCTTAACACTGAAGCTTTCTTT. It translates to CASSSGLNTEAFF. Filled out from reference TRBV7-9 and TRBJ1-1, the complete variable domain reads DTGVSQNPRHKITKRGQNVTFRCDPISEHNRLYWYRQTLGQGPEFLTYFQNEAQLEKSRLLSDRFSAERPKGSFSTLEIQRTEQGDSAMYLCASSSGLNTEAFFGQGTRLTVV.

The chain has TRBV30 and TRBJ1-1; 12 nucleotides line up with TRBD1. J gave up 5 bases and V 1 base, and 11 bases lay outside the gene matches. Germline V gene lookup returns CDR1 GTSNPN and CDR2 SVGIG (reference sequence). The CDR3 spans 17 residues. The CDR3 here is CAWSGPRDRGRRTEAFF. DNA of the CDR3: TGTGCCTGGAGTGGCCCCCGGGACAGGGGGCGAAGAACTGAAGCTTTCTTT.

The chain employs TRBV2 and TRBJ2-5; TRBD2 matches 10 bases. Germline-derived CDR1 and CDR2 are SNHLY and FYNNEI. The junction had 6 bases not matched to a gene; V was cut back by 6 bases and J by 5 bases. This CDR3 has 14 residues. The CDR3 protein is CASRRSGRGETQYF. CDR3 nucleotides: TGTGCCAGCAGAAGAAGCGGGAGGGGGGAGACCCAGTACTTC.

The rearrangement uses TRBV5-1 and TRBJ2-1, with 11 bases that match TRBD1. The germline gives CDR1 SGHRS, CDR2 YFSETQ. The junction had 6 bases not matched to a gene; V was cut back by 3 bases and J by 4 bases. This CDR3 comprises 16 residues. The CDR3: CASSSRGDRGYNEQFF. The CDR3 DNA is TGCGCCAGCAGCTCACGAGGGGACAGGGGGTACAATGAGCAGTTCTTC.

This rearrangement joins TRBV9 to TRBJ2-1, with 8 bases lining up with TRBD1. V lost 3 bases, J lost 4 bases, and 3 bases stayed unmatched. Germline V gene lookup returns CDR1 SGDLS and CDR2 YYNGEE. The CDR3 spans 14 residues. The CDR3 sequence: CASSADRAYNEQFF. The CDR3 region has the DNA TGTGCCAGCAGCGCGGACAGGGCTTACAATGAGCAGTTCTTC. The whole variable domain, filled in from reference TRBV9 and TRBJ2-1, reads DSGVTQTPKHLITATGQRVTLRCSPRSGDLSVYWYQQSLDQGLQFLIQYYNGEERAKGNILERFSAQQFPDLHSELNLSSLELGDSALYFCASSADRAYNEQFFGPGTRLTVL.

By share, this clone counts as large. V and J are TRBV19 and TRBJ2-7; 9 positions agree with TRBD2. The CDR3 consists of 15 residues. Looked up from germline, CDR1 is LNHDA and CDR2 is SQIVND (reference sequence). With V trimmed by 1 base and J by 3 bases, 4 bases remained unmatched. Here the CDR3 reads CASSIVAGVVYEQYF. As DNA, the CDR3 is TGTGCCAGTAGTATAGTAGCGGGAGTGGTCTACGAGCAGTACTTC.

This chain joins TRBV11-3 and TRBJ1-5; TRBD1 agrees at 8 bases. CDR1 is SGHNT and CDR2 is YENEEA in the germline V gene. The CDR3 runs to 16 residues. With 5 bases clipped from V and 3 bases from J, the junction kept 9 bases outside the gene matches. The CDR3 bases are TGTGCCAGCAGCCCCCGGACAGGGCGGGTCAATCAGCCCCAGCATTTT. It encodes CASSPRTGRVNQPQHF. The entire variable domain, with the rest obtained from reference TRBV11-3 and TRBJ1-5, is as follows: EAGVVQSPRYKIIEKKQPVAFWCNPISGHNTLYWYLQNLGQGPELLIRYENEEAVDDSQLPKDRFSAERLKGVDSTLKIQPAELGDSAVYLCASSPRTGRVNQPQHFGDGTRLSIL.

The V gene is TRBV9, the J gene TRBJ2-2; D unclear. This CDR3 comprises 14 residues. Trimming shortened V by 2 bases and J by 7 bases, and 12 bases separated the two germline ends. Germline lookup yields CDR1 SGDLS and CDR2 YYNGEE. CDR3 amino acids: CASSVADSIGELFF. The CDR3 coding sequence is TGTGCCAGCAGCGTGGCCGACTCTATCGGGGAGCTGTTTTTT.

The V gene is TRBV28, the J gene TRBJ2-1; the match to TRBD2 covers 8 bases. This CDR3 is 18 amino acids long. Germline trimming cut 4 bases from V and 7 bases from J; bases unmatched to any gene: 18. CDR1 is MDHEN and CDR2 is SYDVKM in the germline V gene. The CDR3 nucleotides read TGTGCCAGCAGTTCCAGACGTAGCGGGACTGGGTTGGGGAATGAGCAGTTCTTC. It translates to CASSSRRSGTGLGNEQFF.

This chain connects TRBV10-3 to TRBJ1-1; 9 bases are shared with TRBD1. V was clipped by 5 bases and J by 4 bases; unmatched bases: 20. The CDR3 loop spans 19 amino acids. CDR1 is ENHRY, CDR2 SYGVKD, per germline. CDR3 coding DNA: TGTGCCATCAGTCGAACCACGCCTTCACAGAGACAGGGGGGCACTGAAGCTTTCTTT. Protein sequence: CAISRTTPSQRQGGTEAFF.

The chain combines TRBV2 with TRBJ1-4, with 8 positions matching TRBD1. There are 16 residues in the CDR3. J was trimmed by 5 bases and V by 6 bases; bases with no gene match: 11. CDR1 is SNHLY, CDR2 FYNNEI, per germline. The DNA for the CDR3 is TGTGCCAGCAGCCGAATTCGGACAGGGCCGAATGAAAAACTGTTTTTT. Protein product: CASSRIRTGPNEKLFF.

V usage is TRBV6-1 and J usage is TRBJ2-3, with TRBD2 identical over 11 bases. The CDR3 is 16 residues long. CDR1 and CDR2 (germline): MNHNS, SASEGT. The J segment lost 3 bases and the V segment lost 1 base, leaving 3 bases of the junction unmatched. The CDR3, as DNA: TGTGCCAGCAGTGAAGGTCTAGCGGGAGGAACAGATACGCAGTATTTT. This encodes CASSEGLAGGTDTQYF.

This clone is categorized as medium-sized. The rearrangement links TRBV27 to TRBJ1-1, with D possibly TRBD1 on 5 matching bases. The CDR3 is 13 amino acids. The germline V gene encodes CDR1 MNHEY and CDR2 SMNVEV (reference sequence). V was cut by 6 bases and J by 0 bases, with 8 bases left in between. CDR3 nucleotide sequence: TGTGCCAGCAGCGGGGGTATGAACACTGAAGCTTTCTTT. It yields the protein CASSGGMNTEAFF.

This chain joins TRBV5-6 and TRBJ1-2; D is possibly TRBD1 (6 bases). The V and J ends lost 4 bases and 8 bases respectively, with 18 bases between them. This CDR3 has 14 residues. CDR1 and CDR2 (germline): SGHDT, YYEEEE. The CDR3 here is CASSQYRVDRGYTF. CDR3 bases: TGTGCCAGCAGCCAATACAGGGTGGATCGGGGCTACACCTTC.